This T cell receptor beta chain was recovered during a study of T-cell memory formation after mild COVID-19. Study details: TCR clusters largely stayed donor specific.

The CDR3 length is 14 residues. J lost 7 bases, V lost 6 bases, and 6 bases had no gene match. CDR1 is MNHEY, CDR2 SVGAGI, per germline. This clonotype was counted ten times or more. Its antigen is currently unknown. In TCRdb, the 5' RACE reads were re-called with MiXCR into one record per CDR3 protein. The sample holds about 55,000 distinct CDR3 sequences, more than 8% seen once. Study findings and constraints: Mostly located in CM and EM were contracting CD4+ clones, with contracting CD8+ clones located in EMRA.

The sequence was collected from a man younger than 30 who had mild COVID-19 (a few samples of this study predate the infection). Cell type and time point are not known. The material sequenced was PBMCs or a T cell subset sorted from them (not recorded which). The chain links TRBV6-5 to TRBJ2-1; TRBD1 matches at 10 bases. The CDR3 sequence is CASRRDRGGNEQFF. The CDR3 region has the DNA TGTGCCAGCAGGAGGGACAGGGGCGGGAATGAGCAGTTCTTC.